The rows below give T cell receptor beta chains drawn from one sample of a study of blood T cell repertoires in COVID-19. Libraries were prepared by immunoSEQ multiplex PCR; TCRdb keeps only in-frame clonotypes and omits some of them. Here the sample spans under 200,000 clones, roughly nine tenths being singletons. Sequenced sample: peripheral blood. These receptors all come from a man aged 60-69 years with active or convalescent COVID-19. The CDR3 runs from the conserved cysteine through the conserved F or W. Each record gives: clone size, J gene, D gene, V gene, CDR3 protein, CDR3 DNA. The D gene is left open where the match is weak. Clone size is stated in some rows and not others, as once, few, many or a class when expanded.

clone size: NA
J gene: TRBJ1-6
D gene: TRBD1
V gene: TRBV30
CDR3 protein: CAWNLDRDSPLHF
CDR3 DNA: TGTGCCTGGAATTTGGACAGGGATTCACCCCTCCACTTT

clone size: few
J gene: TRBJ2-7
D gene: TRBD1
V gene: TRBV9
CDR3 protein: CASSPQGQGEGEQYF
CDR3 DNA: TGTGCCAGCAGCCCCCAAGGACAGGGAGAGGGCGAGCAGTACTTC

clone size: NA
J gene: TRBJ2-7
D gene: TRBD2
V gene: TRBV7-2
CDR3 protein: CASSSPGLVLEQYF
CDR3 DNA: TGTGCCAGCAGCTCCCCGGGACTAGTGCTTGAGCAGTACTTC

clone size: NA
J gene: TRBJ1-2
D gene: TRBD1
V gene: TRBV25-1
CDR3 protein: CASSGPGGWYGYTF
CDR3 DNA: TGTGCCAGCAGTGGTCCAGGGGGGTGGTATGGCTACACCTTC

clone size: NA
J gene: TRBJ2-1
D gene: NA
V gene: TRBV4-2
CDR3 protein: CASSQRGGDEQFF
CDR3 DNA: TGTGCCAGCAGCCAGAGAGGGGGGGATGAGCAGTTCTTC

clone size: NA
J gene: TRBJ1-6
D gene: NA
V gene: TRBV2
CDR3 protein: CASRTGGRPLHF
CDR3 DNA: TGTGCCAGCAGAACGGGAGGTAGGCCCCTCCACTTT

clone size: NA
J gene: TRBJ2-1
D gene: TRBD2
V gene: TRBV10-3
CDR3 protein: CAISESVASGGYEQFF
CDR3 DNA: TGTGCCATCAGTGAGTCCGTGGCTAGCGGGGGGTATGAGCAGTTCTTC

clone size: NA
J gene: TRBJ1-5
D gene: NA
V gene: TRBV27
CDR3 protein: CASSLGQGLNQPQHF
CDR3 DNA: TGTGCCAGCAGTTTAGGTCAGGGGCTCAATCAGCCCCAGCATTTT

clone size: NA
J gene: TRBJ2-1
D gene: NA
V gene: TRBV3-1/TRBV3-2
CDR3 protein: CASSLKMGLFLFF
CDR3 DNA: TGTGCCAGCAGCCTAAAAATGGGACTGTTTTTGTTCTTC

clone size: NA
J gene: TRBJ1-2
D gene: TRBD1
V gene: TRBV3-1/TRBV3-2
CDR3 protein: CASSQPGTDYGYTF
CDR3 DNA: TGTGCCAGCAGCCAACCCGGGACAGACTATGGCTACACCTTC

clone size: NA
J gene: TRBJ1-5
D gene: TRBD1
V gene: TRBV27
CDR3 protein: CASSPRDRGSNQPQHF
CDR3 DNA: TGTGCCAGCAGTCCTCGGGACAGGGGAAGCAATCAGCCCCAGCATTTT

clone size: NA
J gene: TRBJ1-6
D gene: TRBD1
V gene: TRBV20-1
CDR3 protein: CSASRPGGISPLHF
CDR3 DNA: TGCAGTGCTAGTCGCCCAGGGGGAATTTCACCCCTCCACTTT

clone size: NA
J gene: TRBJ2-3
D gene: NA
V gene: TRBV6-1
CDR3 protein: CASSEGIATDTQYF
CDR3 DNA: TGTGCCAGCAGTGAGGGGATAGCGACAGATACGCAGTATTTT

clone size: NA
J gene: TRBJ1-5
D gene: TRBD1
V gene: TRBV10-3
CDR3 protein: CAISLQGSNQPQHF
CDR3 DNA: TGTGCCATCAGTTTACAGGGGAGCAATCAGCCCCAGCATTTT

clone size: NA
J gene: TRBJ1-1
D gene: TRBD1
V gene: TRBV3-1/TRBV3-2
CDR3 protein: CASSRPGTGSWTEAFF
CDR3 DNA: TGTGCCAGCAGCCGTCCCGGGACAGGGAGTTGGACTGAAGCTTTCTTT

clone size: NA
J gene: TRBJ2-7
D gene: NA
V gene: TRBV24-1
CDR3 protein: CATSDFNTHSYEQYF
CDR3 DNA: TGTGCCACCAGTGATTTCAACACCCACTCCTACGAGCAGTACTTC

clone size: NA
J gene: TRBJ1-6
D gene: NA
V gene: TRBV30
CDR3 protein: CAWSVQPNSPLHF
CDR3 DNA: TGTGCCTGGAGTGTACAACCTAATTCACCCCTCCACTTT

clone size: NA
J gene: TRBJ2-7
D gene: NA
V gene: TRBV10-1
CDR3 protein: CASSDPSDKGDSYEQYF
CDR3 DNA: TGCGCCAGCAGCGACCCCTCGGACAAGGGGGACTCCTACGAGCAGTACTTC

clone size: NA
J gene: TRBJ1-1
D gene: NA
V gene: TRBV27
CDR3 protein: CASSLKAARNTEAFF
CDR3 DNA: TGTGCCAGCAGTTTAAAAGCGGCGAGGAACACTGAAGCTTTCTTT

clone size: NA
J gene: TRBJ2-1
D gene: TRBD2
V gene: TRBV15
CDR3 protein: CATSRDPSGGAGFF
CDR3 DNA: TGTGCCACCAGCAGAGATCCTAGCGGGGGGGCGGGTTTCTTC

clone size: NA
J gene: TRBJ2-1
D gene: TRBD1
V gene: TRBV5-1
CDR3 protein: CASSLAGTGSSYNEQFF
CDR3 DNA: TGCGCCAGCAGCTTGGCGGGGACAGGCAGCTCCTACAATGAGCAGTTCTTC

clone size: NA
J gene: TRBJ1-5
D gene: NA
V gene: TRBV2
CDR3 protein: CASSEWGNLNQPQHF
CDR3 DNA: TGTGCCAGCAGTGAATGGGGCAATCTCAATCAGCCCCAGCATTTT

clone size: NA
J gene: TRBJ1-6
D gene: NA
V gene: TRBV4-1
CDR3 protein: CASSQMTGLYSPLHF
CDR3 DNA: TGCGCCAGCAGCCAAATGACAGGCCTTTATTCACCCCTCCACTTT

clone size: NA
J gene: TRBJ1-1
D gene: NA
V gene: TRBV27
CDR3 protein: CASSSFYGGTRGNTEAFF
CDR3 DNA: TGTGCCAGCAGTTCATTCTATGGGGGGACGAGGGGAAACACTGAAGCTTTCTTT

clone size: NA
J gene: TRBJ2-3
D gene: NA
V gene: TRBV7-9
CDR3 protein: CASSSRGDTQYF
CDR3 DNA: TGTGCCAGCAGCTCTAGGGGAGATACGCAGTATTTT

clone size: NA
J gene: TRBJ2-3
D gene: TRBD2
V gene: TRBV3-1/TRBV3-2
CDR3 protein: CASSQNVPGLETDTQYF
CDR3 DNA: TGTGCCAGCAGCCAGAACGTACCGGGACTAGAAACAGATACGCAGTATTTT

clone size: NA
J gene: TRBJ1-2
D gene: NA
V gene: TRBV5-1
CDR3 protein: CASSLSTDSSNYGYTF
CDR3 DNA: TGCGCCAGCAGCTTGAGTACGGACAGCTCTAACTATGGCTACACCTTC

clone size: NA
J gene: TRBJ2-4
D gene: TRBD1
V gene: TRBV2
CDR3 protein: CASRDDRGIAKNIQYF
CDR3 DNA: TGTGCCAGCAGAGACGACAGGGGAATAGCCAAAAACATTCAGTACTTC

clone size: NA
J gene: TRBJ2-5
D gene: TRBD2
V gene: TRBV3-1/TRBV3-2
CDR3 protein: CASSQGRLAGGAQETQYF
CDR3 DNA: TGTGCCAGCAGCCAAGGGCGACTAGCGGGGGGAGCCCAAGAGACCCAGTACTTC

clone size: NA
J gene: TRBJ1-1
D gene: NA
V gene: TRBV10-3
CDR3 protein: CAIMGSMNTEAFF
CDR3 DNA: TGTGCCATAATGGGGAGCATGAACACTGAAGCTTTCTTT

clone size: once
J gene: TRBJ1-1
D gene: NA
V gene: TRBV9
CDR3 protein: CASSGTGWDTEAFF
CDR3 DNA: TGTGCCAGCAGCGGAACGGGTTGGGACACTGAAGCTTTCTTT

clone size: once
J gene: TRBJ1-2
D gene: NA
V gene: TRBV6-6
CDR3 protein: CASREITGSYGYTF
CDR3 DNA: TGTGCCAGCAGGGAAATAACAGGGAGCTATGGCTACACCTTC

clone size: NA
J gene: TRBJ2-3
D gene: TRBD2
V gene: TRBV19
CDR3 protein: CASSIWASGGLDTQYF
CDR3 DNA: TGTGCCAGTAGTATTTGGGCTAGCGGGGGGCTGGATACGCAGTATTTT

clone size: few
J gene: TRBJ1-1
D gene: NA
V gene: TRBV7-9
CDR3 protein: CASSLEFRDTEAFF
CDR3 DNA: TGTGCCAGCAGCTTAGAATTTCGGGACACTGAAGCTTTCTTT

clone size: NA
J gene: TRBJ1-2
D gene: NA
V gene: TRBV25-1
CDR3 protein: CASSDLQAPPSRGYTF
CDR3 DNA: TGTGCCAGCAGTGACCTTCAGGCCCCACCAAGCAGGGGCTACACCTTC

clone size: NA
J gene: TRBJ2-3
D gene: TRBD2
V gene: TRBV5-5
CDR3 protein: CASGAGLAADTQYF
CDR3 DNA: TGTGCCAGCGGAGCGGGACTAGCAGCAGATACGCAGTATTTT

clone size: NA
J gene: TRBJ2-2
D gene: NA
V gene: TRBV11-2
CDR3 protein: CASSAVPGQSSAAGELFF
CDR3 DNA: TGTGCCAGCAGCGCAGTCCCGGGACAAAGTTCAGCGGCCGGGGAGCTGTTTTTT

clone size: once
J gene: TRBJ2-7
D gene: NA
V gene: TRBV19
CDR3 protein: CASSYGTANYEQYF
CDR3 DNA: TGTGCCAGTAGTTACGGGACTGCAAACTACGAGCAGTACTTC

clone size: NA
J gene: TRBJ1-2
D gene: TRBD1
V gene: TRBV6-2/TRBV6-3
CDR3 protein: CASSYRGQDYGYTF
CDR3 DNA: TGTGCCAGCAGTTACAGGGGGCAGGACTATGGCTACACCTTC

clone size: NA
J gene: TRBJ1-2
D gene: TRBD1
V gene: TRBV6-1
CDR3 protein: CASSETGVVLGYTF
CDR3 DNA: TGTGCCAGCAGTGAAACAGGGGTGGTATTAGGCTACACCTTC

clone size: NA
J gene: TRBJ2-2
D gene: NA
V gene: TRBV2
CDR3 protein: CASSYRVTGELFF
CDR3 DNA: TGTGCCAGCAGTTACAGGGTTACCGGGGAGCTGTTTTTT

clone size: NA
J gene: TRBJ2-7
D gene: TRBD1
V gene: TRBV9
CDR3 protein: CASSVSGTGGYEQYF
CDR3 DNA: TGTGCCAGCAGCGTATCTGGGACAGGGGGCTACGAGCAGTACTTC

clone size: NA
J gene: TRBJ1-4
D gene: NA
V gene: TRBV6-5
CDR3 protein: CASSYGPLDSNEKLFF
CDR3 DNA: TGTGCCAGCAGTTACGGCCCACTCGACTCTAATGAAAAACTGTTTTTT

clone size: NA
J gene: TRBJ1-3
D gene: TRBD1
V gene: TRBV29-1
CDR3 protein: CSVPQGGTGNTIYF
CDR3 DNA: TGCAGCGTTCCACAGGGGGGTACTGGAAACACCATATATTTT

clone size: NA
J gene: TRBJ2-1
D gene: TRBD2
V gene: TRBV7-3
CDR3 protein: CASSLVAGGANEQFF
CDR3 DNA: TGTGCCAGCAGCTTAGTAGCGGGGGGGGCCAATGAGCAGTTCTTC

clone size: NA
J gene: TRBJ2-3
D gene: TRBD2
V gene: TRBV30
CDR3 protein: CAWSVSLAGESDTQYF
CDR3 DNA: TGTGCCTGGAGTGTATCCCTGGCGGGGGAGTCAGATACGCAGTATTTT

clone size: NA
J gene: TRBJ2-5
D gene: TRBD1
V gene: TRBV24-1
CDR3 protein: CATSDPRGQGETQYF
CDR3 DNA: TGTGCCACCAGTGATCCCCGGGGACAGGGGGAGACCCAGTACTTC

clone size: NA
J gene: TRBJ1-5
D gene: NA
V gene: TRBV11-2
CDR3 protein: CASSLTNNQPQHF
CDR3 DNA: TGTGCCAGCAGCTTAACTAACAATCAGCCCCAGCATTTT

clone size: NA
J gene: TRBJ2-7
D gene: NA
V gene: TRBV6-6
CDR3 protein: CASRERDYYEQYF
CDR3 DNA: TGTGCCAGCCGCGAGAGAGATTACTACGAGCAGTACTTC

clone size: NA
J gene: TRBJ1-4
D gene: TRBD1
V gene: TRBV5-1
CDR3 protein: CASRGGTANNEKLFF
CDR3 DNA: TGCGCCAGCAGGGGCGGGACAGCCAATAATGAAAAACTGTTTTTT

clone size: NA
J gene: TRBJ1-6
D gene: NA
V gene: TRBV7-8
CDR3 protein: CASSFQNSPLHF
CDR3 DNA: TGTGCCAGCAGCTTCCAGAATTCACCCCTCCACTTT

clone size: NA
J gene: TRBJ1-2
D gene: TRBD1
V gene: TRBV4-1
CDR3 protein: CASSQAPSTGLNGYTF
CDR3 DNA: TGCGCCAGCAGCCAAGCCCCATCGACAGGGCTAAATGGCTACACCTTC

clone size: NA
J gene: TRBJ2-7
D gene: NA
V gene: TRBV6-5
CDR3 protein: CASTTAQGTNEQYF
CDR3 DNA: TGTGCCAGCACCACGGCCCAGGGGACCAACGAGCAGTACTTC

clone size: NA
J gene: TRBJ2-2
D gene: TRBD1
V gene: TRBV28
CDR3 protein: CASSRTGVAGELFF
CDR3 DNA: TGTGCCAGCAGCCGGACAGGGGTGGCCGGGGAGCTGTTTTTT

clone size: NA
J gene: TRBJ2-3
D gene: NA
V gene: TRBV7-2
CDR3 protein: CASSSPGLTHTQYF
CDR3 DNA: TGTGCCAGCAGCTCGCCGGGACTGACACATACGCAGTATTTT

clone size: once
J gene: TRBJ2-3
D gene: TRBD1
V gene: TRBV5-4
CDR3 protein: CASSSKQGGIDTQYF
CDR3 DNA: TGTGCCAGCAGCTCTAAACAGGGGGGAATAGATACGCAGTATTTT

clone size: NA
J gene: TRBJ1-2
D gene: TRBD1
V gene: TRBV2
CDR3 protein: CASRDRAYGYTF
CDR3 DNA: TGTGCCAGCAGGGACAGGGCCTATGGCTACACCTTC

clone size: NA
J gene: TRBJ2-7
D gene: TRBD1
V gene: TRBV12-5
CDR3 protein: CASGPGQGGSYEQYF
CDR3 DNA: TGTGCTAGTGGTCCGGGACAGGGGGGATCCTACGAGCAGTACTTC

clone size: NA
J gene: TRBJ2-1
D gene: TRBD2
V gene: TRBV7-3
CDR3 protein: CASSPSGGGYNEQFF
CDR3 DNA: TGTGCCAGCAGCCCCAGCGGGGGGGGTTACAATGAGCAGTTCTTC